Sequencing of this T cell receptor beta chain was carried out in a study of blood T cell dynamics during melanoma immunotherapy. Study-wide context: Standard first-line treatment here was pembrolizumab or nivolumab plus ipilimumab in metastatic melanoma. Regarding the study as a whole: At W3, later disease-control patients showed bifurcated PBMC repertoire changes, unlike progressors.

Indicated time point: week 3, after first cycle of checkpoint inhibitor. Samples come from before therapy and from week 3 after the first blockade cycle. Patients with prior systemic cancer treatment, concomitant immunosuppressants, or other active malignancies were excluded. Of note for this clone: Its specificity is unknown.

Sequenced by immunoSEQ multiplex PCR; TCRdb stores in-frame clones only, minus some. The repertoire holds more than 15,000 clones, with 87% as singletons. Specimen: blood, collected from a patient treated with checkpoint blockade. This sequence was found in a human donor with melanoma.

This CDR3 reads CASSFGGTGVGQPQHF. The CDR3 coding sequence is TGTGCCAGCAGTTTCGGTGGGACAGGGGTAGGTCAGCCCCAGCATTTT. The chain links TRBV28 to TRBJ1-5; 10 bases match TRBD1. V lost 3 bases, J lost 6 bases, and 8 bases stayed unmatched. CDR1 and CDR2 (germline): MDHEN, SYDVKM. This CDR3 is 16 amino acids long.